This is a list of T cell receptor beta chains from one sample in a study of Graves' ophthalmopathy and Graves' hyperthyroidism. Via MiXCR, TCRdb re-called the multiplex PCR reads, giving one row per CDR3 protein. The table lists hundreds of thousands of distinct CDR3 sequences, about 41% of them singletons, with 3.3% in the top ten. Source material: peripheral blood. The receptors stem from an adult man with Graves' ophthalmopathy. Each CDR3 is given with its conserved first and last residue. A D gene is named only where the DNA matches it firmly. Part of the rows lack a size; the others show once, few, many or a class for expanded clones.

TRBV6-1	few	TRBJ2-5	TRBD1	TGTGCCAGCAGATCGGGACAGGGAAACCAAGAGACCCAGTACTTC	CASRSGQGNQETQYF
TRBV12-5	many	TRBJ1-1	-	TGTGCTAGTGGTTTGCCGGGACATAACACTGAAGCTTTCTTT	CASGLPGHNTEAFF
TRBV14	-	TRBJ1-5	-	TGTGCCAGCAGCCAAGAGATCGTTATGGGAGGGAGTAGGGCGAGGGGGAGCAATCAGCCCCAGCATTTT	CASSQEIVMGGSRARGSNQPQHF
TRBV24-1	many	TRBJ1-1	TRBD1	TGTGCCACCAGTGCCATCCTAGTTGGCAGGGGGAAGAACACTGAAGCTTTCTTT	CATSAILVGRGKNTEAFF
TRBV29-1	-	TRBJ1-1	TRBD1	TGCAGCTTAGTGTGGGACAGAGGCACTGAAGCTTTCTTT	CSLVWDRGTEAFF
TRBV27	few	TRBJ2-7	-	TGTGCCAGCAGTCATCAGGGGAACCCCCACGAGCAGTACTTC	CASSHQGNPHEQYF
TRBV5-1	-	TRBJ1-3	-	TGCGCCAGCAGCTTGACAGGAGACTCTGGAAACACCATATATTTT	CASSLTGDSGNTIYF
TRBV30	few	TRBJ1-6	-	TGTGCCTGGGCTCCGGTTATGGATTCACCCCTCCACTTT	CAWAPVMDSPLHF
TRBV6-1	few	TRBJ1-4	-	TGTGCCAGCAGTGACGGCCCGGACCAGGTGAATGAAAAACTGTTTTTT	CASSDGPDQVNEKLFF
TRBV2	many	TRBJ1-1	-	TGTGCCAGCAGGGGGGAGGAAGCTTTCTTT	CASRGEEAFF
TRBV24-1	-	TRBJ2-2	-	TGTGCCAGCAGTGCAACCTACAGCACCGGGGAGCTGTTTTTT	CASSATYSTGELFF
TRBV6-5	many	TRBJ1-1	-	TGTGCCAGCAGCCCCGGACAGAGCACTGAAGCTTTCTTT	CASSPGQSTEAFF
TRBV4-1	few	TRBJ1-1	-	TGCGCCAGCAGCCACCAGGGCACTGAAGCTTTCTTT	CASSHQGTEAFF
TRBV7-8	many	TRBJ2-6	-	TGTGCCAGCAGGCGAGGGTTATCTGGGGCCAACGTCCTGACTTTC	CASRRGLSGANVLTF
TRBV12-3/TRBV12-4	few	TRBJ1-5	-	TGTGCCAGCAGTTTTACAGGGAATCAGCCCCAGCATTTT	CASSFTGNQPQHF
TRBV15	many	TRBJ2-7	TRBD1	TGTGCCACCAGCAGAGATTTGATAGGACAGGGCTACGAGCAGTACTTC	CATSRDLIGQGYEQYF
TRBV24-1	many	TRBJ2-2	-	TGTGCCACGATCCCGAGCGACATTGACACCGGGGAGCTGTTTTTT	CATIPSDIDTGELFF
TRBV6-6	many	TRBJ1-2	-	TGTGCCAGCAGAATCAGACAGGAATCGTATGGCTACACCTTC	CASRIRQESYGYTF
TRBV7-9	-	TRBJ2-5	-	TGTGCCAGCAGCTTCGGCCGGGACGGGGAGACCCAGTACTTC	CASSFGRDGETQYF
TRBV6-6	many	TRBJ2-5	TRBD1	TGTGCCAGCAGTTTGACAGGGTGGGAGACCCAGTACTTC	CASSLTGWETQYF
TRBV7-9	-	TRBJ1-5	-	TGTGCCAGCAGCCAAGGTAGGACAGATAGCAATCAGCCCCAGCATTTT	CASSQGRTDSNQPQHF
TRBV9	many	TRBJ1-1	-	TGTGCCAGCAGCGGGCAGGGACTGAACACTGAAGCTTTCTTT	CASSGQGLNTEAFF
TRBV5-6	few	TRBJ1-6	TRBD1	TGTGCCAGCAGCATCTGGGACAGGGTTAAGTCACCCCTCCACTTT	CASSIWDRVKSPLHF
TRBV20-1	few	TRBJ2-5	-	TGCAGTGCTAGAGTTACGGGACGGGTACAAGAGACCCAGTACTTC	CSARVTGRVQETQYF